The 10 T cell receptor beta chains in this list originate from one sample, sequenced in a study of response to subunit inactivated influenza vaccine. TCRdb recomputed calls from the RT-PCR reads with MiXCR, one row per CDR3 protein. The data show some 600,000 distinct CDR3 sequences, 13% to 15% seen once. The material was PBMCs from blood, obtained less than 15 days before vaccination. These receptors were collected from a man in his forties or fifties who received an inactivated influenza vaccine.

This sequence joins TRBV27 and TRBJ2-1; 9 nucleotides line up with TRBD2. The CDR3 consists of 16 residues. V lost 7 bases, J lost 0 bases, and 7 bases stayed unmatched. The germline V gene has CDR1 MNHEY and CDR2 SMNVEV (reference sequence). CDR3 sequence: CASKLSGGLSYNEQFF. The CDR3 coding sequence is TGTGCCAGCAAGCTTAGCGGGGGACTCTCCTACAATGAGCAGTTCTTC.

The CDR3 region is CASSYSAGRYTDTQYF. The CDR3 nucleotides are TGTGCCAGCAGTTACTCGGCAGGGAGGTACACAGATACGCAGTATTTT. The rearrangement joins TRBV6-2 or TRBV6-3 to TRBJ2-3; D is possibly TRBD2 (6 bases). Germline CDR1 is MNHEY and CDR2 is SVGEGT. V gave up 0 bases and J gave up 2 bases, with 12 bases separating them. This CDR3 comprises 16 residues.

The chain employs TRBV20-1 and TRBJ2-2; the match to TRBD1 covers 8 bases. V gave up 6 bases and J gave up 4 bases; unmatched junction bases: 4. The CDR3 is 13 amino acids. CDR1 and CDR2 (germline): DFQATT, SNEGSKA (reference sequence). In nucleotides, the CDR3 is TGCAGTGCAACGACAGGGGTCACCGGGGAGCTGTTTTTT. The encoded protein is CSATTGVTGELFF.

This clonotype was seen at least ten times. The chain uses TRBV12-3 or TRBV12-4 and TRBJ2-2, with a weak D call TRBD1 (6 bases). V lost 3 bases and J 0 bases, leaving 8 bases between the germline ends. CDR3 length equals 15 residues. DNA for the CDR3: TGTGCCAGCAGTTTTGGGGGCGCGAACACCGGGGAGCTGTTTTTT. It encodes CASSFGGANTGELFF.

The table lists this clonotype with a few counts. V gene TRBV20-1 combines with J gene TRBJ2-1, with a weak D call TRBD2 (5 bases). The CDR3 contains 17 residues. The germline CDR1 and CDR2 sequences are DFQATT and SNEGSKA (reference sequence). Trimming cost V 0 bases and J 4 bases, with 19 bases left between them. CDR3 residues: CSARDLASNYPYNEQFF. CDR3 in DNA: TGCAGTGCTAGAGATCTCGCTAGCAACTACCCTTACAATGAGCAGTTCTTC.

This clonotype was counted only a few times. J is TRBJ2-7 and V is TRBV27; TRBD2 matches 10 bases. The CDR3 runs 18 residues. After removal of 5 bases from V and 2 bases from J, the junction contained 15 bases not matched to a gene. The germline V gene encodes CDR1 MNHEY and CDR2 SMNVEV (reference sequence). CDR3 protein: CASSRRGLAAIAAYEQYF. The CDR3 DNA sequence: TGTGCCAGCAGTCGGCGTGGACTAGCGGCAATCGCCGCCTACGAGCAGTACTTC.

There are many counts of this clonotype. At one of its ends the junction is not consistent with the germline gene, which may arise from a read error. J is TRBJ2-1 and V is TRBV12-3 or TRBV12-4; 10 bases fit TRBD2. There are 16 residues in the CDR3. The CDR3 nucleotides are TGCGCCAGCAGCCTTCTAGCGGGAGTCTCCTACAATGAGCAGTTCTTC. It specifies CASSLLAGVSYNEQFF.

This clonotype was seen only a few times. The chain recombines TRBV20-1 with TRBJ2-1; D is tentatively TRBD1 or TRBD2 (5 bases each). Germline CDR1 reads DFQATT; CDR2 reads SNEGSKA (reference sequence). The CDR3 loop spans 14 amino acids. V was pared by 6 bases and J by 2 bases, with 14 bases between. CDR3 DNA: TGCAGTGCCAGCCGGGACGCCACCTACAATGAGCAGTTCTTC. Residues: CSASRDATYNEQFF.

The chain combines TRBV12-3 or TRBV12-4 with TRBJ2-7; 7 nucleotides align to TRBD2. The CDR3 has 14 residues. Trimming took 6 bases from V and 3 from J; bases not matched to a gene: 8. The CDR3 DNA follows: TGTGCCAGCAGCCCGGAGAGGGACTACTACGAGCAGTACTTC. The encoded protein is CASSPERDYYEQYF.

A few counts support this clonotype. The V gene is TRBV10-3, the J gene TRBJ2-7; TRBD1 aligns across 9 bases. J lost 3 bases, V lost 3 bases, and 3 bases had no gene match. The CDR3 spans 14 residues. Germline V gene sequence: CDR1 ENHRY, CDR2 SYGVKD. DNA of the CDR3: TGTGCCATCAGTGAAACAGGGGGCCGCTACGAGCAGTACTTC. Translated, it gives CAISETGGRYEQYF.